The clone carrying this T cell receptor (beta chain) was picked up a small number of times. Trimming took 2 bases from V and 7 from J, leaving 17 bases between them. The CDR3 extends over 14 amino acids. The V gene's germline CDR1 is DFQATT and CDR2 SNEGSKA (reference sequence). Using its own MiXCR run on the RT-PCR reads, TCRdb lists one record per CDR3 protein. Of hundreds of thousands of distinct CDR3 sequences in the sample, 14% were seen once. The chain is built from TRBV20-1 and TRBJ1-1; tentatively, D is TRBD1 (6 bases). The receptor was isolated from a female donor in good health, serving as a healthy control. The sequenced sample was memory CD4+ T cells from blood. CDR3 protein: CSARHLRGSDEAFF. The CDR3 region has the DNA TGCAGTGCTAGACATCTCAGGGGCTCGGATGAAGCTTTCTTT.